These T cell receptor beta chains were read from a single sample in a study of shared clonotypes between healthy human individuals. The table came from immunoSEQ multiplex PCR; TCRdb's copy has only in-frame clones and leaves some out. The sample lists a few million clones; approximately 90% were seen once. The material sequenced was naive CD4+ T cells sorted from blood. These receptors were collected from a man aged 18 to 29 in good health. The conserved cysteine and the conserved F or W are not part of the CDR3 here. Fields, in order: CDR3 length, V gene, CDR3 protein.

len: 14
v_gene: TRBV12-5
CDR3aa: ASGLVLAGGRKTQY

len: 12
v_gene: TRBV5-1
CDR3aa: ASSLVEGSDTQY

len: 11
v_gene: TRBV6-1
CDR3aa: ASRRDGTYEQY

len: 13
v_gene: TRBV19
CDR3aa: ASSIQVPLSYEQY

len: 10
v_gene: TRBV5-4
CDR3aa: ASSRDSYEQY

len: 15
v_gene: TRBV30
CDR3aa: AWSLPFGQGRNQPQH

len: 10
v_gene: TRBV2
CDR3aa: ASSAWGYEQY

len: 11
v_gene: TRBV29-1
CDR3aa: SVRGVVTDTQY

len: 11
v_gene: TRBV27
CDR3aa: ASSLSLTSPLH

len: 14
v_gene: TRBV19
CDR3aa: ASSMEGLAIQETQY

len: 15
v_gene: TRBV5-4
CDR3aa: ASSATPPGQGFGLQF

len: 13
v_gene: TRBV28
CDR3aa: ASSLGTGLGKEAF

len: 14
v_gene: TRBV19
CDR3aa: ASSILGQGGNQPQH